This is a list of T cell receptor beta chains from one sample in a study of chemoradiotherapy in HPV16-positive cancers. This table comes from immunoSEQ multiplex PCR, and its TCRdb copy is limited to in-frame clones, with some not included. The table records about 35,000 clones, over 75% of them present only once. The source was blood, collected from a patient who underwent chemoradiotherapy. The receptors here all came from a human donor with HPV-associated anogenital cancer. Both conserved end residues are part of each CDR3. D genes are given only for firm matches. Clone sizes are given selectively: once, few, many, or a class where the clone is expanded.

>TRBJ2-5|16|TRBV6-1|-|once
TGTGCCAGCAGTGAAGCTGAACGGAGCAGCCAAGAGACCCAGTACTTC
CASSEAERSSQETQYF
>TRBJ1-5|14|TRBV9|-|once
TGTGCCAGCAGCGTAGCAGGCGGGGGTCAGCCCCAGCATTTT
CASSVAGGGQPQHF
>TRBJ2-1|13|TRBV9|-|-
TGTGCCAGCAGCTTCTCCGAATACAATGAGCAGTTCTTC
CASSFSEYNEQFF
>TRBJ2-3|15|TRBV5-1|TRBD2|few
TGCGCCAGCAGCTTGAGCGGGGCGACCACAGATACGCAGTATTTT
CASSLSGATTDTQYF
>TRBJ2-3|14|TRBV5-1|-|-
TGCGCCAGCAGCTTACAGGGCTTCACAGATACGCAGTATTTT
CASSLQGFTDTQYF
>TRBJ2-1|12|TRBV6-1|-|-
TGTGCCAGCGCTTACTCCTACAATGAGCAGTTCTTC
CASAYSYNEQFF
>TRBJ1-1|15|TRBV10-3|-|-
TGTGCCATCAGGAGGGGAGGTACCTCGGATACTGAAGCTTTCTTT
CAIRRGGTSDTEAFF
>TRBJ1-1|11|TRBV20-1|-|-
TGCACAGCGGATCGGGGAGCGGAAGCTTTCTTT
CTADRGAEAFF
>TRBJ2-2|15|TRBV5-1|TRBD1|-
TGCGCCAGCTGCTCCGGGACAGGGGCCGCCGGGGAGCTGTTTTTT
CASCSGTGAAGELFF
>TRBJ1-1|16|TRBV6-6|-|-
TGTGCCAGCAGTTACGCTAGGCCCAGGGAGGGCACTGAAGCTTTCTTT
CASSYARPREGTEAFF
>TRBJ2-5|16|TRBV7-5|-|-
TGTGCCAGAAGCCATAAGTCCGGGCGCGGAGGTGAGACCCAGTACTTC
CARSHKSGRGGETQYF
>TRBJ2-2|13|TRBV5-6|-|-
TGTGCCAGCAGCTTGGAGGGGACCCCGGTCCTGTTTTTT
CASSLEGTPVLFF
>TRBJ2-7|12|TRBV5-1|-|-
TGCGCCAGCAGCTTCCAGGGGGGGGAGCAGTACTTC
CASSFQGGEQYF
>TRBJ2-7|14|TRBV5-1|-|-
TGCGCCAGCAGCGGTCCTCCTATTCCCTACGAGCAGTACTTC
CASSGPPIPYEQYF
>TRBJ2-6|16|TRBV2|-|-
TGTGCCAGCAGGGAAAGGAGGGGCTCTGGGGCCAACGTCCTGACTTTC
CASRERRGSGANVLTF
>TRBJ1-6|13|TRBV18|-|once
TGTGCCAGCTCATCAGGGGAGGGTAGACCCCTCCACTTT
CASSSGEGRPLHF
>TRBJ2-1|19|TRBV7-3|TRBD2|once
TGTGCCAGCAGCCGTAGCGGGACTAGCGGGGGGGCCGGCCACAATGAGCAGTTCTTC
CASSRSGTSGGAGHNEQFF
>TRBJ1-2|13|TRBV27|-|few
TGTGCCAGCAGTTACCCGGGGGGGCTGGGCTACACCTTC
CASSYPGGLGYTF
>TRBJ2-2|15|TRBV27|-|-
TGTGCCAGCAGGGAGGACCTAGGGACCGCCGGGGAGCTGTTTTTT
CASREDLGTAGELFF
>TRBJ1-1|18|TRBV7-2|TRBD1|-
TGTGCCAGCAGCTTACGGGAGGGGGCGGCGTTAGGGAACACTGAAGCTTTCTTT
CASSLREGAALGNTEAFF
>TRBJ1-4|14|TRBV2|-|-
TGTGCCAGCAGTGGGCTAGGGGAGGGTGAAAAACTGTTTTTT
CASSGLGEGEKLFF
>TRBJ2-7|15|TRBV14|-|-
TGTGCCAGCAGCCAAGGGGATGGGACGACCTACGAGCAGTACTTC
CASSQGDGTTYEQYF
>TRBJ2-3|16|TRBV4-3|TRBD2|-
TGCGCCAGCAGCCAAGATTCTAGCGGGGGCCAAGATACGCAGTATTTT
CASSQDSSGGQDTQYF
>TRBJ2-7|12|TRBV7-2|-|-
TGTGCCAGCAGCTTACGGAGTCGCGAGCAGTACTTC
CASSLRSREQYF
>TRBJ1-2|13|TRBV5-1|TRBD1|-
TGCACCAGCAGCTTGGGACAGGGTGGTGGCTACACCTTC
CTSSLGQGGGYTF
>TRBJ2-2|18|TRBV27|-|-
TGTGCCAGCAGTTCTACCCCGACAGACCACCTTCGGACCGGGGAGCTGTTTTTT
CASSSTPTDHLRTGELFF
>TRBJ2-5|12|TRBV30|TRBD1|-
TGTGCCTGGCGCGGGACAGGGGGCCCCCAGTACTTC
CAWRGTGGPQYF
>TRBJ2-2|15|TRBV9|-|-
TGTGCCAGCAGTGTCTCACAGGGTTCGACCGGGGAGCTGTTTTTT
CASSVSQGSTGELFF
>TRBJ2-3|14|TRBV9|-|-
TGTGCCAGCAGCGATAGCGGAAGCACAGATACGCAGTATTTT
CASSDSGSTDTQYF
>TRBJ1-1|13|TRBV29-1|TRBD1|-
TGCAGCGTCACGACAGGGGGGAACACTGAAGCTTTCTTT
CSVTTGGNTEAFF
>TRBJ1-2|14|TRBV5-6|TRBD1|-
TGTGCCAGCAGCTTAAACGAGGGGGCGGTTGGCTACACCTTC
CASSLNEGAVGYTF
>TRBJ1-5|17|TRBV11-3|-|-
TGTGCCAGCAGCTTAGGGGGGGGGCAGTGCGACAATCAGCCCCAGCATTTT
CASSLGGGQCDNQPQHF